Presented here are 9 T cell receptor beta chains from one specimen sequenced in a study of T cell responses to AZD1222 COVID-19 vaccine. Clones were read by immunoSEQ multiplex PCR, and TCRdb kept only the in-frame ones, dropping some. Of about 150,000 clones listed, about 93% are singletons. This specimen consisted of peripheral blood, obtained on day 0 of AZD1222 vaccination. Receptors were obtained from an adult in good health.

This clone was detected only a few times. This chain connects TRBV6-6 to TRBJ1-5; D ambiguous. The V gene's germline CDR1 is MNHNY and CDR2 SVGAGI (reference sequence). This CDR3 spans 12 amino acids. The V gene lost 8 bases and the J gene lost 3 bases, with 8 bases spanning the gap. This CDR3 reads CASGEPNQPQHF. The CDR3 DNA sequence: TGTGCCAGCGGGGAGCCCAATCAGCCCCAGCATTTT.

The chain couples TRBV6-5 to TRBJ1-2; no reliable D call. Germline CDR1 and CDR2: MNHEY and SVGAGI. The CDR3 loop spans 15 amino acids. V was pared by 8 bases and J by 0 bases, with 16 bases between. In DNA form, the CDR3 reads TGTGCCAGCCTGCCCCGGCGGACCGCTAACTATGGCTACACCTTC. Its translation is CASLPRRTANYGYTF.

CDR3 sequence (DNA): TGTGCCAGCGAAGGGTACAATGAGCAGTTCTTC. Protein: CASEGYNEQFF. The genes are TRBV28 and TRBJ2-1; D unresolved. The CDR3 sequence is 11 residues long. Trimming took off 8 bases at V and 4 bases at J, with 6 bases between the two ends. CDR1 MDHEN and CDR2 SYDVKM come from the germline V gene.

This rearrangement joins TRBV19 to TRBJ2-3, with TRBD2 matching 10 bases. The V gene's germline CDR1 is LNHDA and CDR2 SQIVND (reference sequence). V gave up 6 bases and J gave up 5 bases; unmatched junction bases: 17. The CDR3 has 18 residues. The DNA for the CDR3 is TGTGCCAGTAGCCTCGGGGGGTCAGCGGGAGGGCCGGGAGATACGCAGTATTTT. Its translation is CASSLGGSAGGPGDTQYF.

V usage is TRBV19 and J usage is TRBJ2-7; the match to TRBD2 covers 12 bases. Germline V gives CDR1 LNHDA, CDR2 SQIVND (reference sequence). This CDR3 is 15 amino acids long. J gave up 3 bases and V 4 bases, and 4 bases lay outside the gene matches. For the CDR3, the DNA is TGTGCCAGTAGTACTCGGACTAGCGGGAACTACGAGCAGTACTTC. Protein: CASSTRTSGNYEQYF.

The genes are TRBV25-1 and TRBJ2-2; TRBD1 matches at 10 bases. Germline assignment: CDR1 MGHDK and CDR2 SYGVNS. Trimming took 5 bases from V and 3 from J; bases not matched to a gene: 3. The CDR3 has 15 amino acids. This CDR3 reads CASSSGTGDTGELFF. In nucleotides, the CDR3 is TGTGCCAGCAGTTCCGGGACAGGGGACACCGGGGAGCTGTTTTTT.

J is TRBJ1-1 and V is TRBV6-5; D is unclear. CDR1 is MNHEY, CDR2 SVGAGI, per germline. The CDR3 contains 14 residues. With 7 bases removed from V and 1 base from J, the gap between germline ends came to 13 bases. CDR3 region: CASTPAHGNTEAFF. CDR3 coding DNA: TGTGCCAGCACCCCCGCTCACGGGAACACTGAAGCTTTCTTT.

This clone has only a few counts. The chain recombines TRBV9 with TRBJ1-6; no firm D call. The CDR3 totals 14 residues. The ends were cut back, 0 bases at V and 7 bases at J, with 8 bases in the middle. CDR1 SGDLS and CDR2 YYNGEE come from the germline V gene. The CDR3, as DNA: TGTGCCAGCAGCGTAGGGTCAGAGAATTCACCCCTCCACTTT. Protein: CASSVGSENSPLHF.

V usage is TRBV5-4 and J usage is TRBJ2-5, with 14 bases lining up with TRBD2. The CDR3 covers 16 residues. Germline values: CDR1 SGHNT, CDR2 YYREEE (reference sequence). V shed 4 bases, J shed 5 bases, and the junction held 7 bases outside the gene matches. The CDR3 is CASSKGLAGVEETQYF. In DNA, the CDR3 is TGTGCCAGCAGCAAGGGACTAGCGGGAGTGGAGGAGACCCAGTACTTC.